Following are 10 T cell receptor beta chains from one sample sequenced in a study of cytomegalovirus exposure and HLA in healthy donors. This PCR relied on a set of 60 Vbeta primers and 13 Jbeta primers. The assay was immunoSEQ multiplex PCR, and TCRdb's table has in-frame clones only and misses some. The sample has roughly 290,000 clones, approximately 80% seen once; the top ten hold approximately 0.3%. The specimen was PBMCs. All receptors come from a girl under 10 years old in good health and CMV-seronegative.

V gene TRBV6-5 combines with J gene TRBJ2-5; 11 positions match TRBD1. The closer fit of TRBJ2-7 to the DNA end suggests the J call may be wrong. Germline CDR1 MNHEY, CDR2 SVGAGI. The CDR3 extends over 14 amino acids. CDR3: CASSSDRGPGEQYF. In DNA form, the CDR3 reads TGTGCCAGCAGTTCGGACAGGGGGCCGGGCGAGCAGTACTTC.

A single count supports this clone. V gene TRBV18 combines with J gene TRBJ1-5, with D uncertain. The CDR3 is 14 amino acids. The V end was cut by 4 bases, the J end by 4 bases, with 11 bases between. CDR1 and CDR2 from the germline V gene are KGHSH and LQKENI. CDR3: CASSLTRGNQPQHF. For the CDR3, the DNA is TGTGCCAGCTCACTAACACGGGGAAATCAGCCCCAGCATTTT.

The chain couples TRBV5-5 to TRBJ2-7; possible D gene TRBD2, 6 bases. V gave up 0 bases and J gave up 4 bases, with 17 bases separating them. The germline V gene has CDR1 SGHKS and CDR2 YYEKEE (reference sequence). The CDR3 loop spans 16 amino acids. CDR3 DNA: TGTGCCAGCAGCTTGGAGGGCGGGGAGACACCTTACGAGCAGTACTTC. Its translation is CASSLEGGETPYEQYF.

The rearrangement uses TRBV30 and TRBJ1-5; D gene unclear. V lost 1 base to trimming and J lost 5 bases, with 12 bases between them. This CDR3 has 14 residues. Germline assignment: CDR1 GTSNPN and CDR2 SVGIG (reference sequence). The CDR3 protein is CAWSGITVHQPQHF. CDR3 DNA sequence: TGTGCCTGGAGTGGAATAACAGTTCATCAGCCCCAGCATTTT.

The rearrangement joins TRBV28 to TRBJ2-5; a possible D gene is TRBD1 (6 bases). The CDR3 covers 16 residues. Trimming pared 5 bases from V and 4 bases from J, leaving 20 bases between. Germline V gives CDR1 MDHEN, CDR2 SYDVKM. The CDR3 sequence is CASSRPIQGRVETQYF. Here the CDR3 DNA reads TGTGCCAGCAGTCGACCGATACAGGGTAGGGTAGAGACCCAGTACTTC.

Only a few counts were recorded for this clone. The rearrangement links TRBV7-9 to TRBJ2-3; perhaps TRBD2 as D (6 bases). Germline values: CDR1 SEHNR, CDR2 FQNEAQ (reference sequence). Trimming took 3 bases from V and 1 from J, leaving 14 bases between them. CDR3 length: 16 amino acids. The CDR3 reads CASSFRRRGGTDTQYF. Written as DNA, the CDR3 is TGTGCCAGCAGCTTTCGACGGCGGGGTGGCACAGATACGCAGTATTTT.

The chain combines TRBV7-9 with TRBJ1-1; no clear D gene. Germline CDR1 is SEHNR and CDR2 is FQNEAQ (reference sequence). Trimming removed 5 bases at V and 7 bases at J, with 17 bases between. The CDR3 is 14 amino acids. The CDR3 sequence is CASSLVQANGEAFF. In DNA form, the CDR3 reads TGTGCCAGCAGCCTTGTCCAAGCGAACGGTGAAGCTTTCTTT.

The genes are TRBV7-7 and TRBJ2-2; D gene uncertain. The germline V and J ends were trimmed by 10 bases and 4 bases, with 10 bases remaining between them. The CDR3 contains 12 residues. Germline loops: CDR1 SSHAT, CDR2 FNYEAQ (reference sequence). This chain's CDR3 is CATVAGTGELFF. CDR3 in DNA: TGTGCCACCGTCGCCGGCACCGGGGAGCTGTTTTTT.

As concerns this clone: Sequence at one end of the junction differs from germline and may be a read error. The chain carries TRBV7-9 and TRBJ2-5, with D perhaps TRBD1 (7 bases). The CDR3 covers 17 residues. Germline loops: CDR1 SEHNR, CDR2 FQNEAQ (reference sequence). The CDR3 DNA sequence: TGTTCCAGCAGCTTAGCAGGCGACAGGGAGGCTGAAGAGACCCAGTACTTC. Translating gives CSSSLAGDREAEETQYF.

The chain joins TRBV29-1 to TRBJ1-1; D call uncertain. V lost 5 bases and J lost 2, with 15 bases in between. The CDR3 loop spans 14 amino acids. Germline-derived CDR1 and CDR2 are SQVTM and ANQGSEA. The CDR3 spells CSVHGWGGNTEAFF. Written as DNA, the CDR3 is TGCAGCGTTCACGGGTGGGGAGGAAACACTGAAGCTTTCTTT.